This TCR beta chain was identified in a study of T cells in Graves' hyperthyroidism and ophthalmopathy. CDR1 and CDR2 from the germline V gene are SGHAT and FQNNGV. The CDR3 has 18 amino acids. Trimming removed 5 bases at V and 1 base at J, with 20 bases between. TCR beta CDR3 sequences were amplified from RNA transcripts. The TCR CDR3 first-round RT-PCR relied on the HTBI primer set. TCRdb re-called the multiplex PCR reads with MiXCR, one entry per CDR3 protein. Altogether fewer than 650,000 distinct CDR3 sequences are present, 40% to 55% being singletons, with the ten largest covering about two fifths.

V and J are TRBV11-2 and TRBJ2-2; weak D call: TRBD1 (6 bases). The origin of this receptor is an adult woman with Graves' disease, either hyperthyroidism or ophthalmopathy (not recorded which). Source material: peripheral blood or thyroid tissue (not recorded which). The CDR3 is CASSLLQGRGLNTGELFF. Here the CDR3 DNA reads TGTGCCAGCAGCCTATTACAGGGACGAGGATTGAACACCGGGGAGCTGTTTTTT.